These 15 T cell receptor beta chains were all obtained from the same sample, sequenced in a study of T cells in Graves' hyperthyroidism and ophthalmopathy. The CDR3 regions of TCR beta were amplified from RNA transcripts. When the TCR CDR3 underwent first-round RT-PCR, the HTBI primer set was used. TCRdb redid the calling of the multiplex PCR reads with MiXCR, one entry per CDR3 protein. There are under 700,000 distinct CDR3 sequences in the sample; approximately 15% occur only once, and 18% lies in the top ten. Sequencing used blood. All receptors come from a woman younger than 30 with Graves' hyperthyroidism.

This CDR3 is CATRSLTEAFF. The CDR3 coding sequence is TGTGCCACCAGATCTCTCACTGAAGCTTTCTTT. The chain joins TRBV15 to TRBJ1-1; D ambiguous. CDR3 size: 11 residues. Germline V CDR1 and CDR2: LNHNV, YYDKDF (reference sequence). The V and J ends lost 6 bases and 4 bases respectively, with 6 bases between them. Full variable domain (remainder filled in from reference TRBV15 and TRBJ1-1): DAMVIQNPRYQVTQFGKPVTLSCSQTLNHNVMYWYQQKSSQAPKLLFHYYDKDFNNEADTPDNFQSRRPNTSFCFLDIRSPGLGDTAMYLCATRSLTEAFFGQGTRLTVV.

Many counts were recorded for this clonotype. This chain uses TRBV11-3 with TRBJ2-1, with a weak D call TRBD1 (5 bases). Germline V gives CDR1 SGHNT, CDR2 YENEEA. CDR3 length: 13 amino acids. Trimming removed 5 bases from V and 5 bases from J, with 10 bases in between. CDR3 DNA: TGTGCCAGCAGCACCGACAGACACAATGAGCAGTTCTTC. Amino acid sequence: CASSTDRHNEQFF.

This clonotype was observed at least ten times. The genes are TRBV12-3 or TRBV12-4 and TRBJ1-5, with TRBD1 as a possible D gene (5 bases). Trimming left V 3 bases short and J 1 base short, with 10 bases between. The CDR3 spans 15 residues. The CDR3 DNA reads as TGTGCCAGCAGTTTTTTTCAGGGAAGCAATCAGCCCCAGCATTTT. Translating it yields CASSFFQGSNQPQHF.

V gene TRBV20-1 combines with J gene TRBJ1-2; no clear D gene. Germline loops: CDR1 DFQATT, CDR2 SNEGSKA (reference sequence). This CDR3 is 13 amino acids long. The V end was cut by 0 bases, the J end by 4 bases, with 9 bases between. This CDR3 is CSARDRSFYGYTF. CDR3 nucleotide sequence: TGCAGTGCTAGAGACCGAAGCTTCTATGGCTACACCTTC.

V usage is TRBV20-1 and J usage is TRBJ2-5, with 7 bases lining up with TRBD1. Germline trimming cut 0 bases from V and 5 bases from J; bases unmatched to any gene: 0. CDR1 and CDR2 (germline): DFQATT, SNEGSKA (reference sequence). This CDR3 comprises 12 residues. The CDR3 here is CSARETGETQYF. In DNA form, the CDR3 reads TGCAGTGCTAGAGAGACAGGGGAGACCCAGTACTTC.

This clonotype showed up many times. The chain couples TRBV28 to TRBJ2-1; D ambiguous. Per germline, CDR1 MDHEN and CDR2 SYDVKM. V was shortened by 6 bases and J by 3 bases, with 3 bases between the two germline ends. This CDR3 contains 11 residues. The CDR3 nucleotides read TGTGCCAGCAGGAACTACAATGAGCAGTTCTTC. This codes for CASRNYNEQFF.

In this sample, this clonotype turned up many times. The chain carries TRBV7-8 and TRBJ1-2; possible D gene TRBD1, 6 bases. The germline V gene encodes CDR1 SGHVS and CDR2 FQNEAQ. The V and J ends lost 5 bases and 4 bases respectively, with 17 bases between them. The CDR3 spans 15 residues. CDR3 coding DNA: TGTGCCAGCAGCCGCACAGACGGGGGCGCCTATGGCTACACCTTC. Its protein is CASSRTDGGAYGYTF. Full variable domain (missing parts from reference TRBV7-8 and TRBJ1-2): GAGVSQSPRYKVAKRGQDVALRCDPISGHVSLFWYQQALGQGPEFLTYFQNEAQLDKSGLPSDRFFAERPEGSVSTLKIQRTQQEDSAVYLCASSRTDGGAYGYTFGSGTRLTVV.

This clonotype was observed a handful of times. The chain has TRBV7-2 and TRBJ1-2; TRBD1 matches at 7 bases. CDR3 length: 14 amino acids. J gave up 4 bases and V 5 bases, and 7 bases lay outside the gene matches. Germline CDR1 reads SGHTA; CDR2 reads FQGNSA. The CDR3 DNA follows: TGTGCCAGCAGCCAACCGGGACAGCCCTATGGCTACACCTTC. Translating gives CASSQPGQPYGYTF.

In DNA, the CDR3 is TGTGCCACCAGCAGAGATCCGTTATTGAGCTACGAGCAGTACTTC. It encodes CATSRDPLLSYEQYF. The chain recombines TRBV15 with TRBJ2-7; D is unclear. Per germline, CDR1 LNHNV and CDR2 YYDKDF (reference sequence). The germline V and J ends were trimmed by 0 bases and 3 bases, with 12 bases remaining between them. CDR3 length: 15 residues.

This clonotype was observed at least ten times. The chain employs TRBV11-2 and TRBJ1-1; TRBD1 matches at 7 bases. V was pared by 4 bases and J by 5 bases, with 7 bases of the junction left unmatched. The germline V gene encodes CDR1 SGHAT and CDR2 FQNNGV. The CDR3 loop spans 14 amino acids. CDR3 residues: CASSSWTGGTEAFF. CDR3 nucleotides: TGTGCCAGCAGCTCCTGGACAGGAGGGACTGAAGCTTTCTTT. Together with reference TRBV11-2 and TRBJ1-1, the CDR3 gives the full variable domain: EAGVAQSPRYKIIEKRQSVAFWCNPISGHATLYWYQQILGQGPKLLIQFQNNGVVDDSQLPKDRFSAERLKGVDSTLKIQPAKLEDSAVYLCASSSWTGGTEAFFGQGTRLTVV.

This clonotype came up many times. The chain links TRBV20-1 to TRBJ2-1; tentative D call: TRBD2 (6 bases). Germline V gene data show CDR1 as DFQATT and CDR2 as SNEGSKA (reference sequence). This CDR3 spans 14 amino acids. CDR3 in DNA: TGCACAATAGACCGGGGGAGCTCCTACAATGAGCAGTTCTTC. Translating gives CTIDRGSSYNEQFF.

This chain links TRBV5-1 with TRBJ1-2; a possible D gene is TRBD1 (5 bases). V dropped 5 bases and J dropped 0 bases, with 29 bases sitting between them. The CDR3 totals 20 residues. In germline, CDR1 is SGHRS, CDR2 YFSETQ. The CDR3 DNA reads as TGCGCCAGCAGTTTTACCCCGGACCGGGACCGCGGCTGGACTAACTATGGCTACACCTTC. Protein: CASSFTPDRDRGWTNYGYTF.

This clonotype has a count of ten or more. The rearrangement joins TRBV28 to TRBJ2-3; 9 bases agree with TRBD1. Germline-derived CDR1 and CDR2 are MDHEN and SYDVKM. The V and J ends lost 5 bases and 3 bases, in that order; junction bases with no gene match: 3. The length of the CDR3 is 14 residues. CDR3 coding DNA: TGTGCCAGCAGTACGGACAGGGGTACAGATACGCAGTATTTT. It encodes CASSTDRGTDTQYF.

This clonotype has only a few counts. The rearrangement uses TRBV5-1 and TRBJ1-1, with 9 bases matching TRBD1. V lost 4 bases, J lost 3 bases, and 7 bases stayed unmatched. Per germline, CDR1 SGHRS and CDR2 YFSETQ. The CDR3 has 15 amino acids. The CDR3 region is CASSATGGPYTEAFF. For the CDR3, the DNA is TGCGCCAGCAGCGCTACAGGGGGCCCATACACTGAAGCTTTCTTT.

The table lists this clonotype with many counts. The chain couples TRBV7-2 to TRBJ2-3; a weak D match, TRBD2 (7 bases). V lost 1 base and J 5 bases, leaving 13 bases between the germline ends. The CDR3 covers 15 residues. From germline, CDR1 is SGHTA and CDR2 FQGNSA. DNA for the CDR3: TGTGCCAGCAGCTTAGGAGGGGGGGCACGAGATACGCAGTATTTT. Its protein is CASSLGGGARDTQYF.